The rows below give T cell receptor beta chains drawn from one sample of a study of cytomegalovirus exposure and HLA in healthy donors. Sequenced by immunoSEQ multiplex PCR; TCRdb stores in-frame clones only, minus some. Found here are some 130,000 clones, 80% of them singletons; the top ten hold more than 3%. The material sequenced was PBMCs. The receptors come from a male donor in good health and CMV-seronegative. Each CDR3 is given with its conserved first and last residue. The D gene is left open where the match is weak. Size values are once, few and many counts, or a class for expanded clones, and some rows have none.

>.|TRBJ1-2|TRBV7-9|.
TGTGCCAGCAGCCCCCGACGGAGGGATCCCTATGGCTACACCTTC
CASSPRRRDPYGYTF
>.|TRBJ2-7|TRBV7-9|.
TGTGCCTGCGGACAGCTATCTACCTACGAGCAGTACTTC
CACGQLSTYEQYF
>.|TRBJ1-2|TRBV4-1|.
TGCGCCAGCAGCCAAGCGGGTTCAGGGCGGAACTATGGCTACACCTTC
CASSQAGSGRNYGYTF
>.|TRBJ2-7|TRBV5-6|.
TGTGCCAGCAGCTTCTCCGGAGGCGAGCAGTACTTC
CASSFSGGEQYF
>.|TRBJ2-1|TRBV9|TRBD2
TGTGCCAGCAGCCCCCGAGGCCCAGCTAGCGGGTACAATGAGCAGTTCTTC
CASSPRGPASGYNEQFF
>few|TRBJ2-1|TRBV11-3|.
TGTGCCAGCAGCTTAGATTCACAGTACAATGAGCAGTTCTTC
CASSLDSQYNEQFF
>.|TRBJ2-7|TRBV19|.
TGTGCCAGTAGTATGGCCCAGGGTTTATCCGAGCAGTACTTC
CASSMAQGLSEQYF
>.|TRBJ2-1|TRBV29-1|TRBD2
TGCAGCGTTGTCGGGGGGGGTGGGCGCGGTGAGCAGTTCTTC
CSVVGGGGRGEQFF
>.|TRBJ2-2|TRBV7-9|TRBD2
TGTGCCAGCAGCCCATCTAGCGGAGGCAACACCGGGGAGCTGTTTTTT
CASSPSSGGNTGELFF
>.|TRBJ2-3|TRBV18|.
TGTGCCAGCTCACCTCGGACAACCAGCACAGATACGCAGTATTTT
CASSPRTTSTDTQYF
>.|TRBJ1-2|TRBV2|TRBD1
TGTGCCAGCAGTGGGACAGGGGCTCATAACTATGGCTACACCTTC
CASSGTGAHNYGYTF
>few|TRBJ2-3|TRBV29-1|.
TGCAGCTACCGGGACTCCGTTCATACGCAGTATTTT
CSYRDSVHTQYF
>.|TRBJ2-7|TRBV19|TRBD1
TGTGCCAGTAGCCGAGGGGGCTTTGACTCCTACGAGCAGTACTTC
CASSRGGFDSYEQYF
>few|TRBJ2-3|TRBV7-6|.
TGTGCCAGCAGCCTCCGGAGGGAAGGTCGGTTCACAGATACGCAGTATTTT
CASSLRREGRFTDTQYF
>.|TRBJ1-2|TRBV6-1|TRBD1
TGTGCCAGCCGGGACAGGATAAATGGCTACACCTTC
CASRDRINGYTF
>.|TRBJ2-5|TRBV7-8|.
TGTGCCAGCAGCCCCCAGGGGAGCCAAGAGACCCAGTACTTC
CASSPQGSQETQYF
>.|TRBJ2-3|TRBV5-1|TRBD2
TGCGCCAGCAGCTTGGATCGGGGGGAAGCGCAGTATTTT
CASSLDRGEAQYF
>.|TRBJ1-2|TRBV13|TRBD1
TGTGCCAGCAGGAGACAGGGAGCTAACTATGGCTACACCTTC
CASRRQGANYGYTF
>.|TRBJ1-5|TRBV7-8|.
TGTGCCAGCAGCAGGGCAGGGTACAATCAGCCCCAGCATTTT
CASSRAGYNQPQHF
>.|TRBJ2-7|TRBV7-3|.
TGTGCCAGCAGCTTAGGGCTTTCCTACGAGCAGTACTTC
CASSLGLSYEQYF
>.|TRBJ2-7|TRBV27|TRBD1
TGTGCCAGCAGTTCGCGACAGGGGGCGCGGTACGAGCAGTACTTC
CASSSRQGARYEQYF
>.|TRBJ2-1|TRBV5-1|TRBD2
TGCGCCAGCAGCTTCGGACTAGCGGGATCCCTATACAATGAGCAGTTCTTC
CASSFGLAGSLYNEQFF
>.|TRBJ1-4|TRBV6-6|.
TGTGCCAGCAGGCGCCTGACAGACACAACTAATGAAAAACTGTTTTTT
CASRRLTDTTNEKLFF
>.|TRBJ2-3|TRBV6-6|.
TGTGCCAGCATCAGGGGAGATACGCAGTATTTT
CASIRGDTQYF
>.|TRBJ2-1|TRBV27|.
TGTGCCAGCAGTTTATTCGGACTCCACCGGGCCAATGAGCAGTTCTTC
CASSLFGLHRANEQFF
>.|TRBJ2-3|TRBV12-5|.
TGTGCTAGTGGTTTGTCATGGGACTCCTCTACGCAGTATTTT
CASGLSWDSSTQYF
>.|TRBJ2-1|TRBV7-2|TRBD2
TGTGCCAGCAGCTCCTCTAGCGGGGACTACTACAATGAGCAGTTCTTC
CASSSSSGDYYNEQFF
>.|TRBJ1-3|TRBV30|TRBD1
TGTGCCTGGAGTATGGGACAGGGATCTGGAAACACCATATATTTT
CAWSMGQGSGNTIYF
>.|TRBJ1-1|TRBV21-1|.
TGTGCCAGCAGCAAAGCCGCGTCTGAAGCTTTCTTT
CASSKAASEAFF
>.|TRBJ2-7|TRBV9|TRBD2
TGTGCCAGCAGCAACCGGGGGGTCCCCTCGAACGAGCAGTACTTC
CASSNRGVPSNEQYF
>.|TRBJ2-1|TRBV7-9|TRBD1
TGTGCCAGCACGGACAGGGGACATGAGCAGTTCTTC
CASTDRGHEQFF
>.|TRBJ2-3|TRBV5-1|TRBD2
TGCGCCAGCAGCTTTAGCGGGGGGGTATCAGATACGCAGTATTTT
CASSFSGGVSDTQYF
>.|TRBJ1-5|TRBV6-6|.
TGTGCCAGCAGGCCCCAGTTTGCCGCCAGCAATCAGCCCCAGCATTTT
CASRPQFAASNQPQHF
>.|TRBJ2-5|TRBV4-1|.
TGCGCCAGCAGCCAAGGGGGCGGCACCCAAGAGACCCAGTACTTC
CASSQGGGTQETQYF
>.|TRBJ2-7|TRBV29-1|TRBD1
TGCAGCGGAATAAGACAGGGTAACGAGCAGTACTTC
CSGIRQGNEQYF
>.|TRBJ1-1|TRBV7-2|TRBD1
TGTGCCAGCAGGGGGACAGGGGTAGCTTTCTTT
CASRGTGVAFF
>.|TRBJ1-2|TRBV30|.
TGTGCCTGGAGGCTGGGGGGTATAGATGGCTACACCTTC
CAWRLGGIDGYTF
>.|TRBJ1-1|TRBV28|.
TGTGCCAGCAGTTTCCAGGGTACTGAAGCTTTCTTT
CASSFQGTEAFF
>.|TRBJ2-7|TRBV28|.
TGTGCCAGCAGTTCCGGCTCCTACGAGCAGTACTTC
CASSSGSYEQYF
>.|TRBJ1-2|TRBV13|.
TGTGCCAGCAGCTTAGGCCGGGATGGCTACACCTTC
CASSLGRDGYTF
>.|TRBJ2-5|TRBV7-9|TRBD2
TGTGCCAGCAGCTTAGGGGTTCTGAGGACTAGCGGGCAAGAGACCCAGTACTTC
CASSLGVLRTSGQETQYF
>.|TRBJ1-2|TRBV5-6|.
TGTGCCAGCAGCGGGACGGGGGAAGACTATGGCTACACCTTC
CASSGTGEDYGYTF
>.|TRBJ2-2|TRBV10-3|.
TGTGCCACCACAGGGCTTGACACCGGGGAGCTGTTTTTT
CATTGLDTGELFF
>.|TRBJ2-3|TRBV9|.
TGTGCCAGCAGCGGGACTACTAGCACAGATACGCAGTATTTT
CASSGTTSTDTQYF
>once|TRBJ1-2|TRBV30|TRBD1
TGTGCCTGGAGTCACGGGACAGGGAGCTATGGCTACACCTTC
CAWSHGTGSYGYTF
>few|TRBJ2-1|TRBV7-7|TRBD2
TGTGCTAGCAGCTTATACGGGGGGGCAGACAATGAGCAGTTCTTC
CASSLYGGADNEQFF
>.|TRBJ2-1|TRBV18|TRBD2
TGTGCCAGCTCACATCCGGGACTAGCGGATCGGGAGCAGTTCTTC
CASSHPGLADREQFF
>.|TRBJ2-1|TRBV27|.
TGTGCCAGCAGTTTAGGGAGCTCCTACAATGAGCAGTTCTTC
CASSLGSSYNEQFF
>.|TRBJ2-1|TRBV7-8|.
TGTGCCAGCAGCTTAGTTCCAGACTACAATGAGCAGTTCTTC
CASSLVPDYNEQFF
>.|TRBJ2-3|TRBV5-1|TRBD2
TGCGCCAGCAGCCCGGGGGGAGCTAGCGATACGCAGTATTTT
CASSPGGASDTQYF
>.|TRBJ1-3|TRBV5-5|.
TGTGCCAGCAGCCTAAGGGGGAACACCATATATTTT
CASSLRGNTIYF
>.|TRBJ1-5|TRBV6-1|.
TGTGCCAGCAGTGTCCAGGCCCCTAGCAATCAGCCCCAGCATTTT
CASSVQAPSNQPQHF
>.|TRBJ1-3|TRBV7-6|.
TGTGCCAGCAGCTTAGGAGGTTCCTTTAACTCTGGAAACACCATATATTTT
CASSLGGSFNSGNTIYF
>.|TRBJ1-2|TRBV7-6|TRBD1
TGTGCCAGCAGCCCTGATCTGGACAGGCGATCTGGCTACACCTTC
CASSPDLDRRSGYTF
>.|TRBJ1-2|TRBV6-5|TRBD1
TGTGCCAGCAGTTACCGGACAGGGGTTAATGGCTACACCTTC
CASSYRTGVNGYTF
>once|TRBJ2-2|TRBV10-1|.
TGCGCCAGCAGTGGGCAGGGCACCGGGGAGCTGTTTTTT
CASSGQGTGELFF
>.|TRBJ1-3|TRBV19|TRBD1
TGTGCCAGTAGTCCCACAGGGGCTGGAAACACCATATATTTT
CASSPTGAGNTIYF
>.|TRBJ1-5|TRBV2|TRBD1
TGTGCCAGCACCGGAGACAGGGGCGATCAGCCCCAGCATTTT
CASTGDRGDQPQHF
>once|TRBJ1-6|TRBV30|TRBD1
TGTGCCTGGAGTCCACGGGGGGACAGGGGTAATTCACCCCTCCACTTT
CAWSPRGDRGNSPLHF